The entry that follows covers one T cell receptor (beta chain) sequence. Its recognized antigen is unknown. No quality values exist for individual bases; no much larger clone is one base distant. The data were taken from a study of T cell changes during pregnancy in multiple sclerosis (dated by TCRdb to the late 2010s). Some background on the complete study: The study looked at changes in the T cell repertoire across pregnancy in women with multiple sclerosis.

The V and J ends are trimmed by 1 base and 1 base, leaving 14 bases between them. Its CDR3 holds 16 amino acids, cysteine through phenylalanine. The kept DNA is CDR3 alone, 48 bases in frame from the first base. The germline V gene yields SGHDT for CDR1 and YYEEEE for CDR2. Receptors were amplified or captured by the immunoSEQ multiplex PCR assay. TCRdb retrieved this table from immuneACCESS and kept in-frame rearrangements only. Not all clones are present; in checked studies, unresolved V genes account for under half, and no reason is known for the remainder. The sample profile shows about 23,000 clones; roughly 90% of them were found once. The ten largest account for roughly 0.99% of the sample.

This receptor was obtained from a female donor in good health, enrolled as a control in a pregnancy study. The source was CD4+ T cells from peripheral blood mononuclear cells, collected in the first trimester of pregnancy. Recombination connected TRBV5-6 to TRBJ2-5, with TRBD1 tentatively as D gene (5 bases match). The nucleotide sequence is TGTGCCAGCAGCTTGTACTCACCAGGGCTCCAAGAGACCCAGTACTTC. Translation gives CASSLYSPGLQETQYF.